This entry lists 21 T cell receptor beta chains sequenced from one sample in a study of CD8+ T cells in alopecia areata. Treatment denoted: oral pan-JAK inhibitor, 5-10 mg twice daily. RNA, once extracted, was reverse transcribed into cDNA for use as the sequencing template. Clones were sequenced by immunoSEQ multiplex PCR, and TCRdb holds only the in-frame ones, with some missing. The sample gives approximately 210,000 clones, 60% to 70% of which show up once; over 3% is in the top ten. Here the sequenced sample was CD4+ T cells sorted from blood, taken at week 4, from a patient treated with tofacitinib. The receptors shown here come from a human donor with alopecia areata.

This clone was detected only once. The V gene is TRBV4-2, the J gene TRBJ2-7; D perhaps matches TRBD2 (6 bases). The CDR3 is 17 amino acids. Germline assignment: CDR1 LGHNA and CDR2 YNFKEQ. V was pared by 4 bases and J by 5 bases, with 24 bases between. The CDR3 DNA follows: TGTGCCAGCAGCCGCCCCGAATTGTGGGGGGACCGGGACGAGCAGTACTTC. It translates to CASSRPELWGDRDEQYF.

The chain is built from TRBV15 and TRBJ1-2; D is undetermined. Germline V gene lookup returns CDR1 LNHNV and CDR2 YYDKDF (reference sequence). The CDR3 is 13 amino acids. V lost 0 bases, J lost 5 bases, and 7 bases lay in between. The CDR3 nucleotides are TGTGCCACCAGCAGAGATCGTTTGTATGGCTACACCTTC. Translating it yields CATSRDRLYGYTF.

V gene TRBV4-3 combines with J gene TRBJ1-4; possible D gene TRBD1, 6 bases. The CDR3 contains 17 residues. Trimming cost V 0 bases and J 8 bases, with 19 bases left between them. Germline V gene sequence: CDR1 LGHNA, CDR2 YSLEER. Here the CDR3 DNA reads TGCGCCAGCAGCCAAGATGGGGCAGGGGTACGCGGGGAAAAACTGTTTTTT. Translation: CASSQDGAGVRGEKLFF.

The rearrangement uses TRBV6-5 and TRBJ2-7; D gene ambiguous. The CDR3 loop spans 13 amino acids. Deletions cut 6 bases from V and 0 bases from J, with 9 bases between. From germline, CDR1 is MNHEY and CDR2 SVGAGI. The CDR3 sequence: CASSELSSYEQYF. CDR3 nucleotide sequence: TGTGCCAGCAGCGAGTTAAGCTCCTACGAGCAGTACTTC.

The chain couples TRBV10-3 to TRBJ2-5, with D possibly matching TRBD1 (6 bases). CDR3 length: 13 amino acids. With 7 bases removed from V and 4 bases from J, the gap between germline ends came to 13 bases. The V gene's germline CDR1 is ENHRY and CDR2 SYGVKD. Written as DNA, the CDR3 is TGTGCCATCACCGGACAGTGGGGAGAGACCCAGTACTTC. Translating gives CAITGQWGETQYF.

The J gene is TRBJ2-1, the V gene TRBV27, with 7 bases fitting TRBD1. V gave up 7 bases and J gave up 0 bases; unmatched junction bases: 3. The CDR3 length is 14 residues. Germline CDR1 MNHEY, CDR2 SMNVEV (reference sequence). Here the CDR3 DNA reads TGTGCCAGCAACCGGGACAGCTCCTACAATGAGCAGTTCTTC. It yields the protein CASNRDSSYNEQFF.

This chain connects TRBV27 to TRBJ2-6; D might be TRBD1 or TRBD2, each matching 5 bases. The CDR3 runs 18 residues. The V gene lost 5 bases and the J gene lost 1 base, with 18 bases spanning the gap. Germline V gene sequence: CDR1 MNHEY, CDR2 SMNVEV (reference sequence). The CDR3 DNA reads TGTGCCAGCAGTCGGTGGGGACCGTTGGGATCTGGGGCCAACGTCCTGACTTTC. This translates into CASSRWGPLGSGANVLTF.

DNA for the CDR3: TGTGCCAGCAGCTTCCGGGGGAAAGATACGCAGTATTTT. Translation gives CASSFRGKDTQYF. This chain connects TRBV7-3 to TRBJ2-3; maybe TRBD2 (6 bases). From germline, CDR1 is SGHTA and CDR2 FQGTGA. Trimming removed 3 bases from V and 5 bases from J, with 9 bases in between. CDR3 size: 13 residues.

This chain uses TRBV2 with TRBJ2-5; 14 positions match TRBD2. The CDR3 runs 17 residues. The germline CDR1 and CDR2 sequences are SNHLY and FYNNEI. Trimming cost V 7 bases and J 3 bases; bases outside gene matches: 10. CDR3 DNA sequence: TGTGCCAGCACCCAACGGGGACTAGCGGGGGAGGAAGAGACCCAGTACTTC. This sequence encodes CASTQRGLAGEEETQYF.

The chain carries TRBV2 and TRBJ2-1, with TRBD2 identical over 7 bases. The CDR3 runs to 14 residues. The germline gives CDR1 SNHLY, CDR2 FYNNEI. The V segment lost 7 bases and the J segment 3 bases; nucleotides outside the gene matches: 6. The CDR3 is CASMMRGFYNEQFF. The CDR3 region has the DNA TGTGCCAGCATGATGCGGGGGTTCTACAATGAGCAGTTCTTC.

Concerning this clone itself: A read error may account for a junction end that differs from germline. The chain employs TRBV7-7 and TRBJ2-3; 8 nucleotides match TRBD2. This CDR3 region has 16 residues. From germline, CDR1 is SSHAT and CDR2 FNYEAQ (reference sequence). CDR3 region: CASSPEAGGSTDTQYF. CDR3 nucleotides: TGTGCTAGCAGCCCGGAGGCGGGGGGAAGCACAGATACGCAGTATTTT.

This clone was found once. The chain recombines TRBV28 with TRBJ2-5; 11 nucleotides match TRBD2. Germline V lookup: CDR1 MDHEN, CDR2 SYDVKM. The V gene end was trimmed by 3 bases and the J gene end by 6 bases; junction bases not matched to a gene: 3. This CDR3 comprises 14 residues. The CDR3 spells CASSFSGGAQTQYF. DNA of the CDR3: TGTGCCAGCAGTTTTAGCGGGGGGGCCCAGACCCAGTACTTC.

The chain uses TRBV29-1 and TRBJ1-1, with 10 nucleotides matching TRBD1. CDR1 and CDR2 (germline): SQVTM, ANQGSEA. V dropped 7 bases and J dropped 6; count of bases not matched to a gene: 5. CDR3 length: 12 residues. The CDR3 spells CSAGQGSAEAFF. The CDR3 DNA reads TGCAGCGCGGGACAGGGGAGCGCTGAAGCTTTCTTT. The variable domain in full, with the rest retrieved from reference TRBV29-1 and TRBJ1-1, is SAVISQKPSRDICQRGTSLTIQCQVDSQVTMMFWYRQQPGQSLTLIATANQGSEATYESGFVIDKFPISRPNLTFSTLTVSNMSPEDSSIYLCSAGQGSAEAFFGQGTRLTVV.

V gene TRBV7-9 combines with J gene TRBJ1-1; no definite D call. Trimming removed 3 bases at V and 7 bases at J, with 6 bases between. Germline V CDR1 and CDR2: SEHNR, FQNEAQ (reference sequence). There are 11 residues in the CDR3. In DNA, the CDR3 is TGTGCCAGCAGCTTTATGAATGAAGCTTTCTTT. Amino acids: CASSFMNEAFF.

The chain joins TRBV5-1 to TRBJ2-5; 10 nucleotides align to TRBD2. V shed 6 bases and J 5 bases; nucleotides not matched to a gene: 7. The CDR3 loop spans 14 amino acids. Per the germline V gene, CDR1 is SGHRS and CDR2 is YFSETQ. The CDR3: CASTSSGGAETQYF. Written as DNA, the CDR3 is TGCGCCAGCACCTCTAGCGGGGGCGCGGAGACCCAGTACTTC.

The chain is built from TRBV9 and TRBJ1-2, with TRBD1 identical over 7 bases. Germline assignment: CDR1 SGDLS and CDR2 YYNGEE. The CDR3 loop spans 14 amino acids. V shed 3 bases and J 0 bases; nucleotides not matched to a gene: 2. The CDR3 spells CASSAGTANYGYTF. In nucleotides, the CDR3 is TGTGCCAGCAGCGCGGGGACAGCTAACTATGGCTACACCTTC.

The chain employs TRBV5-1 and TRBJ1-2; the D is unclear. Germline V gene sequence: CDR1 SGHRS, CDR2 YFSETQ. There are 15 residues in the CDR3. Trimming stripped 4 bases from V and 3 bases from J, with 16 bases between. The CDR3 sequence is CASSPQGLGYYGYTF. In DNA form, the CDR3 reads TGCGCCAGCAGCCCCCAAGGTTTGGGGTACTATGGCTACACCTTC.

In DNA form, the CDR3 reads TGTGCCTGGAGTGTCGCCGGACAGGGGTCCTACGAGCAGTACTTC. It codes for CAWSVAGQGSYEQYF. The chain combines TRBV30 with TRBJ2-7; TRBD1 aligns across 9 bases. With V trimmed by 0 bases and J by 1 base, 4 bases remained unmatched. The CDR3 extends over 15 amino acids. Germline assignment: CDR1 GTSNPN and CDR2 SVGIG (reference sequence).

This clone showed up just a few times. The chain has TRBV28 and TRBJ2-1; D is tentatively TRBD1 or TRBD2 (5 bases each). This CDR3 spans 14 amino acids. From germline, CDR1 is MDHEN and CDR2 SYDVKM. With 8 bases removed from V and 3 bases from J, the gap between germline ends came to 14 bases. The CDR3 DNA reads TGTGCCAGCTCGGGGCGTCCGGGCTACAATGAGCAGTTCTTC. The encoded protein is CASSGRPGYNEQFF.

This clone was observed a single time. This chain links TRBV25-1 with TRBJ2-5; 11 bases match TRBD2. Trimming took 2 bases from V and 4 from J; bases not matched to a gene: 3. Looked up from germline, CDR1 is MGHDK and CDR2 is SYGVNS. This CDR3 comprises 15 residues. Here the CDR3 DNA reads TGTGCCAGCAGTGAAACACTAGCGGGGGTAGAGACCCAGTACTTC. Protein: CASSETLAGVETQYF. The variable domain in full, completed from reference TRBV25-1 and TRBJ2-5, reads EADIYQTPRYLVIGTGKKITLECSQTMGHDKMYWYQQDPGMELHLIHYSYGVNSTEKGDLSSESTVSRIRTEHFPLTLESARPSHTSQYLCASSETLAGVETQYFGPGTRLLVL.

The chain has TRBV5-6 and TRBJ1-5, with 7 bases fitting TRBD1. J lost 7 bases, V lost 5 bases, and 9 bases had no gene match. The CDR3 sequence is 14 residues long. CDR1 and CDR2 (germline): SGHDT, YYEEEE. The DNA for the CDR3 is TGTGCCAGCAGTTCCAAGGGGGCTTTACAGCCCCAGCATTTT. This codes for CASSSKGALQPQHF.